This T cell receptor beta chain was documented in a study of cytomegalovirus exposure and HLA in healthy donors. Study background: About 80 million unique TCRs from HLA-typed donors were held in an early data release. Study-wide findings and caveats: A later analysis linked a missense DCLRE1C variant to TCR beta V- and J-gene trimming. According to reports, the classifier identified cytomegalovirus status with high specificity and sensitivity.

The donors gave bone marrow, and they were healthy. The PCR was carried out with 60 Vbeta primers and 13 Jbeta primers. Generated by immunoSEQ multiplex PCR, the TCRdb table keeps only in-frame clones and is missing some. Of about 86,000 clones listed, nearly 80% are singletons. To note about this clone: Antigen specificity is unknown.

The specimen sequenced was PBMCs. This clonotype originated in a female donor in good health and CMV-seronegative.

CDR3 bases: TGTGCCAGCAGCCTTTTGAGCGGGAGAGGGGAGACCCAGTACTTC. Its protein is CASSLLSGRGETQYF. The chain couples TRBV4-2 to TRBJ2-5; 8 bases are a match to TRBD2. The CDR3 loop spans 15 amino acids. After removal of 4 bases from V and 5 bases from J, the junction contained 9 bases not matched to a gene. Germline assignment: CDR1 LGHNA and CDR2 YNFKEQ.